This T cell receptor (beta chain) was observed in a study of beta chain features in type 1 diabetes. Study information: Across every sample, some 110 million sorted cells were examined in total.

Expressed TCRB transcripts were sequenced because the entire RNA isolate underwent reverse transcription. The table came from immunoSEQ multiplex PCR; TCRdb's copy has only in-frame clones and leaves some out. The data contain over 200,000 clones, approximately 11% of them singletons. Germline CDR1 and CDR2: MDHEN and SYDVKM. V lost 3 bases and J 7 bases, leaving 10 bases between the germline ends. The CDR3 runs 14 residues. The study, taken as a whole, reports: TCRB CDR3s from Type 1 diabetes patients were moderately but significantly shorter in all four CD4+ subsets.

The table lists this clone with a few counts. No antigen is known for it. This clonotype originated in a young man with type 1 diabetes. V gene TRBV28 combines with J gene TRBJ1-6; D perhaps matches TRBD1 (5 bases). Sequencing input: naive CD4+ T cells from blood. The CDR3 protein is CASSLAGPNSPLHF. The CDR3 DNA is TGTGCCAGCAGTTTGGCAGGGCCAAATTCACCCCTCCACTTT.